The T cell receptor beta chain under discussion was sequenced for a study of blood T cell repertoires in COVID-19 (dated by TCRdb to the early 2020s). For the wider study: Samples from collaborators originated in the United States, Italy and Spain and spanned both the acute and convalescent phases of COVID-19. A freely available public database, intended as a resource for researchers studying the immune response to SARS-CoV-2, is where the repertoires were released. Samples were obtained from the ongoing ImmuneRACE study (first 160 participants) and from about 1,300 subjects provided by 6 global collaborators. The sample metadata nearly always contained a de-identified subject ID, COVID-19 status, age in years and sex. The prospective study material was composed of cDNA or gDNA derived from T cells, B-cell-depleted T cells, or PBMCs. Deeply sampled blood TCRbeta repertoires from subjects exposed to, actively infected with, or recovered from COVID-19 were included in the dataset. HLA class I and class II types, where available, came from metadata supplied by the sample provider rather than from assay-based typing.

TCRbeta CDR3 regions were amplified from genomic DNA by means of the immunoSEQ Assay, a bias-controlled multiplex PCR. The published analysis was carried out like this. Nucleated cell counts per sample were estimated from amplification of reference gene primers within the assay. To quantify the absolute abundance of each unique TCRbeta CDR3 rearrangement, sequence reads were collapsed and filtered. Productive Simpson clonality was computed per sample as the square root of Simpson's diversity index over productive rearrangements. TCRdb's version of the immuneACCESS table is confined to in-frame rearrangements and falls short of the full clone set. An unresolved V gene accounts for under half of the shortfall where checked; the remainder is of unknown origin. That table gives V, J and clone size, and the DNA gave D and trimming. The sample table records some 30,000 clones; approximately 92% of these occur just once. The biggest ten clones account for over 40% of the sample.

Each collaborating institution followed its own protocols to collect whole blood in K2EDTA tubes. For TCRbeta analysis, collaborators shipped samples in one of three forms: frozen whole blood, isolated PBMCs, or DNA extracted from either of those sample types. Remarks on this clone: Its antigen remains unidentified. Within one base of it there is no much larger clone, and no base qualities were kept.

Broad study findings and their caveats: How much clinical and demographic metadata was included differed by source and by participant, and the metadata was provided uncurated.

Its CDR3 holds 15 amino acids, cysteine through phenylalanine. Of all the DNA, just the CDR3 is kept, 45 bases in frame from base 1. Reading the germline V gene gives CDR1 KGHDR and CDR2 SFDVKD. At the junction V is shortened by 4 bases and J by 2 bases, with 11 bases in between. The chain uses TRBV24-1 and TRBJ2-4; a weak D assignment points to TRBD1 (5 bases agree). The sequence came from a human donor with acute or convalescent COVID-19. The donor label of this sample is uncertain. The source material was peripheral blood. The sequenced DNA: TGTGCCACCAGTGACGATGACAGAACCAAAAACATTCAGTACTTC. It translates as CATSDDDRTKNIQYF.